The clone carrying this TCR beta chain occurred once. Its antigen is not identified. This specimen comes from a study of Ad26.COV2.S vaccination and SARS-CoV-2 variants. The wider study: In the study, Ad26.COV2.S was injected intramuscularly once, or twice 56 days apart. Points from the study as a whole: Breadth of non-spike TCRs did not differ between vaccinees and placebo recipients.

Treatment given: around 19 received Ad26.COV2.S at low or high dose, single or two shots; 5 received placebo; per-sample allocation not given. Samples were taken on day 63 after the first vaccine or placebo injection. Donation was by an adult aged 18-55 years who was in Boston. Vaccination used an Ad26 vector expressing Wuhan-strain SARS-CoV-2 spike. Here immunoSEQ multiplex PCR was the method, and the copy in TCRdb shows in-frame clones only, minus some. The data contain roughly 300,000 clones, 86% of them seen just once; the ten biggest clones take up around a tenth. This clonotype was sampled from a person between 18 and 65 years old who received the Ad26.COV2.S COVID-19 vaccine or a placebo. Sequences were derived from peripheral blood, sampled in a trial of Ad26.COV2.S vaccine versus placebo.

CDR3 DNA sequence: TGCGCCAGCAGCCAACTCGACAGGTCAGACTATGGCTACACCTTC. It translates to CASSQLDRSDYGYTF. The chain couples TRBV4-3 to TRBJ1-2; a weak D match, TRBD1 (6 bases). The CDR3 covers 15 residues. V dropped 2 bases and J dropped 3 bases, with 13 bases sitting between them. Per the germline V gene, CDR1 is LGHNA and CDR2 is YSLEER.